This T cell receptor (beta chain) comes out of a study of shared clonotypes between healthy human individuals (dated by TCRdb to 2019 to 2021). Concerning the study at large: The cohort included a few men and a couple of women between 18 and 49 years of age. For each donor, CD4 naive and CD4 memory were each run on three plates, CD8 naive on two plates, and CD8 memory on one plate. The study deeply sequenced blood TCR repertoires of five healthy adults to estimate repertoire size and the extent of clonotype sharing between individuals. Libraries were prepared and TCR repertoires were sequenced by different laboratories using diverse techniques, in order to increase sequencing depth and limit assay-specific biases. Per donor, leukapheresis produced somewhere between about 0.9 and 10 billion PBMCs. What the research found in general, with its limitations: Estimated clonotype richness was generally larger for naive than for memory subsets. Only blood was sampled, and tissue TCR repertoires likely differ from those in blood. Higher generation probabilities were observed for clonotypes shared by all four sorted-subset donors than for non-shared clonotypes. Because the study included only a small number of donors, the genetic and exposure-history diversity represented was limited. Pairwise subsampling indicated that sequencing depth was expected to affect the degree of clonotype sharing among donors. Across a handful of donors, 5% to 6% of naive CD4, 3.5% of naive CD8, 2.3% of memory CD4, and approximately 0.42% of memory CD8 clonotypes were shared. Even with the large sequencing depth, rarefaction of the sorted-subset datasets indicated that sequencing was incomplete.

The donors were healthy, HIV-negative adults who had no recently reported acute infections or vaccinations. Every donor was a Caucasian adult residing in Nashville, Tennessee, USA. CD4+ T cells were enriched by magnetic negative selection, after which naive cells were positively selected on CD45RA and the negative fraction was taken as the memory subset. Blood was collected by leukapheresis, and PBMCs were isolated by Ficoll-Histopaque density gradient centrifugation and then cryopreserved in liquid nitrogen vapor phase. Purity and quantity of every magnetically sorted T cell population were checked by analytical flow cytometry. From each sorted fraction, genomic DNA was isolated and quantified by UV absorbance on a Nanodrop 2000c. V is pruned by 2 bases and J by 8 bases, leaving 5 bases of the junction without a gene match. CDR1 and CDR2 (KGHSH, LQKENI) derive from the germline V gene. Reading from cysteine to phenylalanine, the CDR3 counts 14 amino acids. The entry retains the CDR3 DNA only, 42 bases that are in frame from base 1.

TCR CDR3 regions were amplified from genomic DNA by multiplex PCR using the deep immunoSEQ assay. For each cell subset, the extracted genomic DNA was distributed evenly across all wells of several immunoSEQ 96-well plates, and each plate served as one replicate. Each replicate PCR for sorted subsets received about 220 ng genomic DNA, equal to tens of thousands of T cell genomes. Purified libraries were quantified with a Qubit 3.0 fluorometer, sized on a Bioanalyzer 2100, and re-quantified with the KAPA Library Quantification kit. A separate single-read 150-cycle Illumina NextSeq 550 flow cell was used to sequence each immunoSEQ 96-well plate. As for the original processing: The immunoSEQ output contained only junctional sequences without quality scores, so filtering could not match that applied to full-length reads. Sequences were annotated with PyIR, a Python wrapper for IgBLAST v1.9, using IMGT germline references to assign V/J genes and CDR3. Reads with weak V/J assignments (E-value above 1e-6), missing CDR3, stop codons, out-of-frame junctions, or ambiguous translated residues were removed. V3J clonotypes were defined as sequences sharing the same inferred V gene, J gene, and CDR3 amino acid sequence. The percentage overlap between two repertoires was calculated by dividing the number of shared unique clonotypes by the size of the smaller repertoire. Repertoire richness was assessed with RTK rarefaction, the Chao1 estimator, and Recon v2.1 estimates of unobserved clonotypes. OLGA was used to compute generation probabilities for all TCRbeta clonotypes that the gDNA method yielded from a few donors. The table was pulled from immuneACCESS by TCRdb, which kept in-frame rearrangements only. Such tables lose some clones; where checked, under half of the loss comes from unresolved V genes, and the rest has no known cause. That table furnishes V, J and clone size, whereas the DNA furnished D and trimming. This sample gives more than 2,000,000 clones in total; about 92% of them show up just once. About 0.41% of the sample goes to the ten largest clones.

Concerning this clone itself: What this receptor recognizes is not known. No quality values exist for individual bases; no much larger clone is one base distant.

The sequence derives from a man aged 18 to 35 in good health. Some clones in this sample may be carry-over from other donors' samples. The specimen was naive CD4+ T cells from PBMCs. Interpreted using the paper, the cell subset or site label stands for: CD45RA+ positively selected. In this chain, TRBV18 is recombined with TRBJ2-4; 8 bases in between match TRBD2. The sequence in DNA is TGTGCCAGCTCACCAGAGGGACTAGTTGACATTCAGTACTTC. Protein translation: CASSPEGLVDIQYF.